The 28 T cell receptor beta chains below all came from one sample that was sequenced in a study. TCRdb reanalysed the RT-PCR reads using MiXCR and keeps one entry per CDR3 protein. The table records around 700,000 distinct CDR3 sequences, 13% to 15% of them present only once. Sequenced sample: memory CD4+ T cells from blood. The receptors were gathered from a female donor in good health, serving as a healthy control.

This clonotype came up once. The chain employs TRBV20-1 and TRBJ1-5, with TRBD1 matching over 11 bases. J was trimmed by 6 bases and V by 2 bases; bases with no gene match: 12. Per germline, CDR1 DFQATT and CDR2 SNEGSKA (reference sequence). The CDR3 loop spans 17 amino acids. The CDR3 loop reads CSARNQRDRGFSQPQHF. The CDR3 DNA reads TGCAGTGCTAGAAATCAACGGGACAGGGGGTTCAGTCAGCCCCAGCATTTT.

The V and J genes are TRBV24-1 and TRBJ1-1; D is uncertain. The ends were cut back, 4 bases at V and 8 bases at J, with 10 bases in the middle. Germline-derived CDR1 and CDR2 are KGHDR and SFDVKD. The CDR3 loop spans 12 amino acids. The chain's CDR3 is CATSDSRGEAFF. For the CDR3, the DNA is TGTGCCACCAGTGACTCTAGAGGGGAAGCTTTCTTT.

The chain couples TRBV9 to TRBJ2-1; 8 nucleotides align to TRBD2. V lost 4 bases and J lost 2; bases outside the gene matches: 8. The CDR3 spans 16 residues. Germline V gives CDR1 SGDLS, CDR2 YYNGEE. Here the CDR3 DNA reads TGTGCCAGCAGCCCGTCGGGGGGGGTGACCTACAATGAGCAGTTCTTC. It translates to CASSPSGGVTYNEQFF.

J is TRBJ1-5 and V is TRBV20-1, with 9 bases identical to TRBD1. Germline V gene data show CDR1 as DFQATT and CDR2 as SNEGSKA (reference sequence). V was pared by 0 bases and J by 0 bases, with 12 bases of the junction left unmatched. The CDR3 is 19 residues long. CDR3 amino acids: CSARDKQGTGTYSNQPQHF. The CDR3 DNA follows: TGCAGTGCTAGAGATAAGCAAGGGACAGGGACTTATAGCAATCAGCCCCAGCATTTT.

This clonotype was recorded at least ten times. CDR3 sequence: CASSLGLAGQTQYF. The CDR3 nucleotides are TGTGCCAGCAGCTTAGGGCTAGCGGGCCAGACCCAGTACTTC. The genes are TRBV7-2 and TRBJ2-5, with 8 bases matching TRBD2. V dropped 1 base and J dropped 6; count of bases not matched to a gene: 4. The CDR3 has 14 residues. Germline V CDR1 and CDR2: SGHTA, FQGNSA.

This clonotype has more than one count but fewer than ten. This chain joins TRBV11-2 and TRBJ1-2, with TRBD1 as a possible D gene (5 bases). Germline CDR1 is SGHAT and CDR2 is FQNNGV. CDR3 length: 14 residues. The V end was cut by 2 bases, the J end by 3 bases, with 10 bases between. DNA for the CDR3: TGTGCCAGCAGCTTATCCAGGGCGGACTATGGCTACACCTTC. This encodes CASSLSRADYGYTF. The full variable domain, rest sourced from reference TRBV11-2 and TRBJ1-2, is EAGVAQSPRYKIIEKRQSVAFWCNPISGHATLYWYQQILGQGPKLLIQFQNNGVVDDSQLPKDRFSAERLKGVDSTLKIQPAKLEDSAVYLCASSLSRADYGYTFGSGTRLTVV.

This clonotype was detected only a few times. This chain links TRBV24-1 with TRBJ1-1; the match to TRBD1 covers 7 bases. J lost 5 bases, V lost 4 bases, and 3 bases had no gene match. From germline, CDR1 is KGHDR and CDR2 SFDVKD. The CDR3 contains 13 residues. The CDR3 nucleotides read TGTGCCACCAGTGAGACAGGGATGACTGAAGCTTTCTTT. As protein: CATSETGMTEAFF.

V gene TRBV7-9 combines with J gene TRBJ2-3, with a tentative D call TRBD2 (6 bases). Germline assignment: CDR1 SEHNR and CDR2 FQNEAQ (reference sequence). V lost 4 bases, J lost 11 bases, and 13 bases lay in between. The CDR3 length is 12 residues. The CDR3 sequence is CASSSSSELQYF. CDR3 nucleotides: TGTGCCAGCAGCTCATCTAGCGAGCTGCAGTATTTT.

This clonotype has more than one count but fewer than ten. The V call is TRBV29-1, the J call TRBJ2-2, with TRBD2 identical over 10 bases. This CDR3 spans 15 amino acids. The trim removed 4 bases at V and 8 bases at J, leaving 10 bases unmatched. Germline values: CDR1 SQVTM, CDR2 ANQGSEA. CDR3: CSVGRLAGDVGELFF. As DNA, the CDR3 is TGCAGCGTTGGGAGGCTAGCGGGAGATGTAGGGGAGCTGTTTTTT.

The sample holds a few counts of this clonotype. The chain links TRBV27 to TRBJ1-4; 7 bases are shared with TRBD1. This CDR3 contains 14 residues. V trimming: 4 bases; J trimming: 8 bases; junction bases outside the gene matches: 7. Germline assignment: CDR1 MNHEY and CDR2 SMNVEV (reference sequence). CDR3 region: CASSSTGIVEKLFF. DNA for the CDR3: TGTGCCAGCAGTTCGACAGGGATCGTGGAAAAACTGTTTTTT. The entire variable domain, with the rest obtained from reference TRBV27 and TRBJ1-4, is as follows: EAQVTQNPRYLITVTGKKLTVTCSQNMNHEYMSWYRQDPGLGLRQIYYSMNVEVTDKGDVPEGYKVSRKEKRNFPLILESPSPNQTSLYFCASSSTGIVEKLFFGSGTQLSVL.

V gene TRBV5-1 combines with J gene TRBJ2-1; 13 nucleotides align to TRBD2. CDR3 length: 14 residues. V shed 4 bases and J 8 bases; nucleotides not matched to a gene: 3. Per the germline V gene, CDR1 is SGHRS and CDR2 is YFSETQ. The CDR3 region has the DNA TGCGCCAGCAGCCCAACTAGCGGGAGGGATGAGCAGTTCTTC. It translates to CASSPTSGRDEQFF.

In its sample, this clonotype was seen many times. The gene calls are TRBV7-3 and TRBJ1-2, with D unclear. Germline V gives CDR1 SGHTA, CDR2 FQGTGA. V lost 5 bases to trimming and J lost 4 bases, with 17 bases between them. This CDR3 is built from 15 residues. Here the CDR3 DNA reads TGTGCCAGCAGCCCTGGACCCAATTCAGGCTATGGCTACACCTTC. It translates to CASSPGPNSGYGYTF.

There are many counts of this clonotype. This chain links TRBV4-3 with TRBJ1-6; D is unresolved. The V gene's germline CDR1 is LGHNA and CDR2 YSLEER. The ends were cut back, 0 bases at V and 7 bases at J, with 10 bases in the middle. The CDR3 is 15 amino acids. The CDR3 loop is CASSQEAQGNSPLHF. The CDR3, as DNA: TGCGCCAGCAGCCAAGAGGCCCAAGGGAATTCACCCCTCCACTTT.

This clonotype has a handful of counts. The V gene is TRBV15, the J gene TRBJ2-7; 9 nucleotides line up with TRBD1. J was trimmed by 4 bases and V by 8 bases; bases with no gene match: 18. The CDR3 is 17 residues long. The germline V gene has CDR1 LNHNV and CDR2 YYDKDF (reference sequence). This CDR3 is CATQRDTGGHRVYEQYF. The CDR3 DNA follows: TGTGCCACCCAGAGAGATACAGGGGGCCATCGGGTTTACGAGCAGTACTTC. Full variable domain (rest looked up from reference TRBV15 and TRBJ2-7): DAMVIQNPRYQVTQFGKPVTLSCSQTLNHNVMYWYQQKSSQAPKLLFHYYDKDFNNEADTPDNFQSRRPNTSFCFLDIRSPGLGDTAMYLCATQRDTGGHRVYEQYFGPGTRLTVT.

This clonotype has a count of ten or more. V gene TRBV29-1 combines with J gene TRBJ2-4; 7 nucleotides align to TRBD1. Germline-derived CDR1 and CDR2 are SQVTM and ANQGSEA. The CDR3 has 13 residues. The V gene end was trimmed by 7 bases and the J gene end by 4 bases; junction bases not matched to a gene: 7. The CDR3: CSGAPTGKNIQYF. CDR3 bases: TGCAGCGGAGCACCGACAGGGAAAAACATTCAGTACTTC.

This clonotype was seen a few times. The chain uses TRBV29-1 and TRBJ1-1, with TRBD1 as a possible D gene (6 bases). CDR1 is SQVTM, CDR2 ANQGSEA, per germline. The length of the CDR3 is 15 residues. The germline V and J ends were trimmed by 4 bases and 0 bases, with 15 bases remaining between them. The CDR3 DNA sequence: TGCAGCGTTGTTCAGGACAGAAACATGAACACTGAAGCTTTCTTT. Translating it yields CSVVQDRNMNTEAFF. Using reference TRBV29-1 and TRBJ1-1 for the parts outside the CDR3, the full variable domain is SAVISQKPSRDICQRGTSLTIQCQVDSQVTMMFWYRQQPGQSLTLIATANQGSEATYESGFVIDKFPISRPNLTFSTLTVSNMSPEDSSIYLCSVVQDRNMNTEAFFGQGTRLTVV.

In its sample, this clonotype was seen a few times. V usage is TRBV24-1 and J usage is TRBJ2-5, with D maybe TRBD1 (5 bases). The CDR3 runs 14 residues. Germline lookup yields CDR1 KGHDR and CDR2 SFDVKD. V lost 3 bases and J lost 5, with 12 bases in between. CDR3 coding DNA: TGTGCCACCAGTGATGAAGGATCAGGGGAGACCCAGTACTTC. Translated, it gives CATSDEGSGETQYF.

This rearrangement joins TRBV7-2 to TRBJ1-1; D is undetermined. The CDR3 has 13 residues. In germline, CDR1 is SGHTA, CDR2 FQGNSA. Trimming pared 5 bases from V and 6 bases from J, leaving 13 bases between. In DNA, the CDR3 is TGTGCCAGCAGCCCAGAGATCCGCTCTGAAGCTTTCTTT. The encoded protein is CASSPEIRSEAFF.

This clonotype has a count of ten or more. The V call is TRBV5-1, the J call TRBJ1-5, with D unresolved. The CDR3 totals 14 residues. V lost 3 bases, J lost 4 bases, and 11 bases lay in between. Germline loops: CDR1 SGHRS, CDR2 YFSETQ. This chain's CDR3 is CASSSDGSNQPQHF. The CDR3 DNA is TGCGCCAGCAGCTCCGACGGATCTAATCAGCCCCAGCATTTT.

This sequence joins TRBV20-1 and TRBJ2-6, with D tentatively TRBD2 (6 bases). This CDR3 is 16 amino acids long. V was shortened by 3 bases and J by 0 bases, with 12 bases between the two germline ends. Germline V CDR1 and CDR2: DFQATT, SNEGSKA (reference sequence). The CDR3: CSASEAGISGANVLTF. The CDR3 coding sequence is TGCAGTGCTAGTGAAGCGGGCATCTCTGGGGCCAACGTCCTGACTTTC.

This clonotype showed up many times. The chain combines TRBV20-1 with TRBJ2-3; D perhaps matches TRBD2 (6 bases). V was trimmed by 6 bases and J by 1 base, leaving 20 bases between them. The germline CDR1 and CDR2 sequences are DFQATT and SNEGSKA (reference sequence). The length of the CDR3 is 16 residues. In nucleotides, the CDR3 is TGCAGTGCGCCTGGCCAGGCGTCTAGCGGCACAGATACGCAGTATTTT. Its translation is CSAPGQASSGTDTQYF.

This clonotype was seen at least ten times. This chain connects TRBV7-9 to TRBJ2-5; no definite D call. CDR1 is SEHNR and CDR2 is FQNEAQ in the germline V gene (reference sequence). V lost 2 bases and J lost 0, with 10 bases in between. This CDR3 has 15 residues. The CDR3 spells CASSLRLSNQETQYF. CDR3 bases: TGTGCCAGCAGCTTAAGATTGAGTAACCAAGAGACCCAGTACTTC.

This clonotype showed up many times. The CDR3 DNA reads as TGTGCCAGCAGTGATCTAGCGGGAGGGCCGGGAGAGACCCAGTACTTC. This codes for CASSDLAGGPGETQYF. The chain recombines TRBV2 with TRBJ2-5; 12 positions match TRBD2. Germline CDR1 SNHLY, CDR2 FYNNEI. J was trimmed by 4 bases and V by 3 bases; bases with no gene match: 6. The CDR3 runs 16 residues.

This clonotype was recorded at least ten times. V and J are TRBV7-2 and TRBJ2-7; tentative D call: TRBD1 (5 bases). CDR3 length equals 14 residues. The V end was cut by 4 bases, the J end by 7 bases, with 17 bases between. Germline assignment: CDR1 SGHTA and CDR2 FQGNSA. The CDR3 sequence is CASSSPDTWWEQYF. The CDR3 coding sequence is TGTGCCAGCAGCTCGCCGGACACCTGGTGGGAGCAGTACTTC.

V usage is TRBV6-1 and J usage is TRBJ1-5; 7 bases fit TRBD1. The V gene's germline CDR1 is MNHNS and CDR2 SASEGT. The V and J ends lost 7 bases and 7 bases, in that order; junction bases with no gene match: 13. The CDR3 is 15 residues long. This CDR3 reads CASTSQGGMGQPQHF. The CDR3 DNA follows: TGTGCCAGCACCTCGCAGGGGGGGATGGGACAGCCCCAGCATTTT.

The rearrangement joins TRBV12-3 or TRBV12-4 to TRBJ1-4; 8 positions agree with TRBD1. This CDR3 is 14 amino acids long. V trimming: 6 bases; J trimming: 10 bases; junction bases outside the gene matches: 10. For the CDR3, the DNA is TGTGCCAGCAGCCAAGACAGGGGTTTTGCAAAACTGTTTTTT. Its translation: CASSQDRGFAKLFF.

The table lists this clonotype with a few counts. The rearrangement uses TRBV20-1 and TRBJ1-1; D possibly corresponds to TRBD1 (5 bases). CDR1 and CDR2 from the germline V gene are DFQATT and SNEGSKA (reference sequence). Trimming shortened V by 5 bases and J by 11 bases, and 18 bases separated the two germline ends. The CDR3 totals 12 residues. The CDR3 coding sequence is TGCAGTGCTCCCCGGGGCAGGGCAGTCGCTTTCTTT. The encoded protein is CSAPRGRAVAFF.

This chain joins TRBV11-2 and TRBJ2-5; 9 positions agree with TRBD2. The CDR3 has 18 amino acids. CDR1 and CDR2 from the germline V gene are SGHAT and FQNNGV. Unmatched junction bases numbered 15, after V lost 4 bases and J lost 3 bases. The CDR3 here is CASSSMSISGGSKETQYF. CDR3 in DNA: TGTGCCAGCAGCTCTATGTCTATAAGCGGGGGGTCAAAAGAGACCCAGTACTTC.